Detailed here is one T cell receptor (beta chain). Its specificity is unknown. This specimen comes from a study of spatial heterogeneity in lung cancer. Findings and limits, study-wide: The study found that expanded intratumoral alpha and beta TCR counts tracked tumor mutation counts. Approximate estimated coverage of tumor T cells amounted to about 7% for alpha and 12% to 15% for beta chains.

Every individual TCR cDNA molecule carried its own unique molecular identifier, which allowed correction of PCR and sequencing errors. One entry per CDR3 protein results from TCRdb running MiXCR on the 5' RACE reads. The data contain 100,000 to 110,000 distinct CDR3 sequences, nearly 4.5% of them seen just once; the ten biggest clones take up roughly 20%. Noted time point: sample taken at primary tumor resection. The donors comprised some 78 untreated early-stage non-small cell lung cancer patients. TCRs were sequenced from unsorted whole RNA of tumor, nontumor lung or PBMC. Here the sequenced sample was lung tumor tissue, taken at surgery. This receptor was taken from a male donor with early-stage non-small cell lung cancer.

The DNA for the CDR3 is TGCAGTGCTAGGGCCCCGAAGGCGCACTCTAGCACAGATACGCAGTATTTT. Residues: CSARAPKAHSSTDTQYF. V and J are TRBV20-1 and TRBJ2-3, with D unclear. Trimming stripped 3 bases from V and 0 bases from J, with 19 bases between. The CDR3 spans 17 residues. Germline V CDR1 and CDR2: DFQATT, SNEGSKA (reference sequence).